The 2 T cell receptor beta chains presented below share a single source sample, sequenced in a study of Ad26.COV2.S vaccination and SARS-CoV-2 variants. Profiling relied on immunoSEQ multiplex PCR, and the TCRdb table lists in-frame clones only, not all of them. Seen here are 450,000 to 550,000 clones, roughly nine tenths observed once, and the top ten hold around 2.5%. The treatment was: 15 to 20 received Ad26.COV2.S at low or high dose, single or two shots; roughly five received placebo; per-sample allocation not given. It was on day 63 after the first vaccine or placebo injection that samples were taken. The source was peripheral blood, collected in a trial of Ad26.COV2.S vaccine versus placebo. These receptors were taken from a person aged 18-65 years who received the Ad26.COV2.S COVID-19 vaccine or a placebo.

The chain joins TRBV12-3 or TRBV12-4 to TRBJ2-3; D not certain. This CDR3 has 13 residues. The V and J ends lost 5 bases and 6 bases respectively, with 12 bases between them. The CDR3 DNA is TGTGCCAGCAGTCCCGTTGGCCGCGATACGCAGTATTTT. This gives the protein CASSPVGRDTQYF.

V usage is TRBV28 and J usage is TRBJ2-7, with 8 nucleotides matching TRBD1. Trimming cost V 2 bases and J 7 bases; bases outside gene matches: 7. Per germline, CDR1 MDHEN and CDR2 SYDVKM. This CDR3 is built from 14 residues. DNA for the CDR3: TGTGCCAGCAGTTTAAACAGGGGGTCGAGGGAGCAGTACGTC. This sequence encodes CASSLNRGSREQYV.